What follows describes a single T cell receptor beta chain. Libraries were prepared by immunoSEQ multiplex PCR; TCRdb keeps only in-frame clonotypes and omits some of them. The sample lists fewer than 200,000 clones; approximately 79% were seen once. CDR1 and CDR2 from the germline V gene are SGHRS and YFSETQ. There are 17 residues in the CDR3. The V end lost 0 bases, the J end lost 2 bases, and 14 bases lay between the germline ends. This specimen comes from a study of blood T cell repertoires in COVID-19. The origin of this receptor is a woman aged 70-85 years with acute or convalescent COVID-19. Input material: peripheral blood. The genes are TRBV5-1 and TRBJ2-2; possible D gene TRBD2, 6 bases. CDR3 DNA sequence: TGCGCCAGCAGCTTGGGGACGCGGGGCCGTAACACCGGGGAGCTGTTTTTT. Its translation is CASSLGTRGRNTGELFF.